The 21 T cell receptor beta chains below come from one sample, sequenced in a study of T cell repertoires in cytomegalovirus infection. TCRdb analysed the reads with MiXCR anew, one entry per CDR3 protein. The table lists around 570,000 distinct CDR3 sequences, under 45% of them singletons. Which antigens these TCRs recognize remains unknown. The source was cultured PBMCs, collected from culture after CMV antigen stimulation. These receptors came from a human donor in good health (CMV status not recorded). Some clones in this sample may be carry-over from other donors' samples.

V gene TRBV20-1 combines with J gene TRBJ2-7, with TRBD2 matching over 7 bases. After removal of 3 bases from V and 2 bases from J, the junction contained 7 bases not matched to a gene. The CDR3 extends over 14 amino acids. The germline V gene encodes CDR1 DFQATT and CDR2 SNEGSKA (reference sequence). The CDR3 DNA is TGCAGTGCTAGGCGTCCTAGCGGTACCTACGAGCAGTACTTC. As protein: CSARRPSGTYEQYF.

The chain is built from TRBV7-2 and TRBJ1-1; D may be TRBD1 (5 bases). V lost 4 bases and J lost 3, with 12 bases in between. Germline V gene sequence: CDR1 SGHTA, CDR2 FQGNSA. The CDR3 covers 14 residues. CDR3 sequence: CASSSSGAYTEAFF. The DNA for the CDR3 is TGTGCCAGCAGCTCCTCCGGGGCTTACACTGAAGCTTTCTTT. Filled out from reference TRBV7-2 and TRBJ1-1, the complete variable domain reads GAGVSQSPSNKVTEKGKDVELRCDPISGHTALYWYRQSLGQGLEFLIYFQGNSAPDKSGLPSDRFSAERTGGSVSTLTIQRTQQEDSAVYLCASSSSGAYTEAFFGQGTRLTVV.

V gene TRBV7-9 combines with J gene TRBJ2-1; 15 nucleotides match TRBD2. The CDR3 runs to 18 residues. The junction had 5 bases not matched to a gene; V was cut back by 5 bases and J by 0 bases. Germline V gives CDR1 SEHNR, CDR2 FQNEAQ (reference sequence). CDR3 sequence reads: CASSRRGLAGGSYNEQFF. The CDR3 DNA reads TGTGCCAGCAGCCGCCGGGGACTAGCGGGGGGCTCCTACAATGAGCAGTTCTTC.

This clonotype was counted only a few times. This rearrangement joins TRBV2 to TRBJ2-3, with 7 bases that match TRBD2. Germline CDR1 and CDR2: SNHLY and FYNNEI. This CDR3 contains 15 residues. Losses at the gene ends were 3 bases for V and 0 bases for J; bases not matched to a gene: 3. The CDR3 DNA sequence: TGTGCCAGCAGTGATGGTAGCGGGAGCACAGATACGCAGTATTTT. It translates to CASSDGSGSTDTQYF.

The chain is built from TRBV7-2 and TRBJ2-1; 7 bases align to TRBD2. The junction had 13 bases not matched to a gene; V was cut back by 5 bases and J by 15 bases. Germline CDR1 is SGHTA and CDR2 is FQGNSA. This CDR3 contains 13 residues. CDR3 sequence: CASSLNRGEGGFF. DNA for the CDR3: TGTGCCAGCAGCCTCAACCGGGGGGAGGGAGGGTTCTTC.

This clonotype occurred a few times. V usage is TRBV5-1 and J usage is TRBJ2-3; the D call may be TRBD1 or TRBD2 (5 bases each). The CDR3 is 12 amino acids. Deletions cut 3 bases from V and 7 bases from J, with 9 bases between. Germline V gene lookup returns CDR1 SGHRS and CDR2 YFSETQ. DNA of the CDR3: TGCGCCAGCAGCTCCGAGGGGAATACGCAGTATTTT. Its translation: CASSSEGNTQYF.

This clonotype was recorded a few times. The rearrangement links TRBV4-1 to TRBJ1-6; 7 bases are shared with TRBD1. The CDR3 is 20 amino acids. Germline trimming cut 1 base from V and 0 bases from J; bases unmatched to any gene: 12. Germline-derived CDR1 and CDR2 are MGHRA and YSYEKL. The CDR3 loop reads CASSQVMGQPASSYNSPLHF. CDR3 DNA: TGCGCCAGCAGCCAAGTGATGGGACAGCCTGCGAGCTCCTATAATTCACCCCTCCACTTT.

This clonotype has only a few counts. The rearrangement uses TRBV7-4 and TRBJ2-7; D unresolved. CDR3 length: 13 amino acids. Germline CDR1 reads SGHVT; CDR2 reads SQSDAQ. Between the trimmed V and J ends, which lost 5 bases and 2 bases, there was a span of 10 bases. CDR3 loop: CASSQEGTYEQYF. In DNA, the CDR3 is TGTGCCAGCAGCCAAGAAGGAACCTACGAGCAGTACTTC.

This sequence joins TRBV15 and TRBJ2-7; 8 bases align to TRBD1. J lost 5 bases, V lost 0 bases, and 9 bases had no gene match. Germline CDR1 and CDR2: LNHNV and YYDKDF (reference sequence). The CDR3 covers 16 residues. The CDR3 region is CATSRETGTGSHEQYF. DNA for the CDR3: TGTGCCACCAGCAGAGAAACCGGGACAGGATCTCACGAGCAGTACTTC.

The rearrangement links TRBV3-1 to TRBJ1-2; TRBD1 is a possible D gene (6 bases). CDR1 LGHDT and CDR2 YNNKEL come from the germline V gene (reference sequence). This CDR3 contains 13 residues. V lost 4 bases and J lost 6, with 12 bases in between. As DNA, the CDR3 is TGTGCCAGCAGCCCCGCACAGGGACATGGCTACACCTTC. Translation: CASSPAQGHGYTF.

For the CDR3, the DNA is TGTGCCAGCAGTGACTCGGGCCCCGTCGACGATACGCAGTATTTT. Translated, it gives CASSDSGPVDDTQYF. The chain has TRBV6-1 and TRBJ2-3; no clear D. Germline loops: CDR1 MNHNS, CDR2 SASEGT. Trimming removed 3 bases at V and 6 bases at J, with 16 bases between. This CDR3 region has 15 residues.

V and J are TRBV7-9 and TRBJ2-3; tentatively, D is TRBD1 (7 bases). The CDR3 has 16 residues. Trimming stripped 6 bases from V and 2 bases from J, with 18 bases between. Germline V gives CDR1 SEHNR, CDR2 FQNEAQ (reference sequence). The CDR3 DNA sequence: TGTGCCAGCAGACGATTAGGAGGGGGCTACACAGATACGCAGTATTTT. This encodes CASRRLGGGYTDTQYF.

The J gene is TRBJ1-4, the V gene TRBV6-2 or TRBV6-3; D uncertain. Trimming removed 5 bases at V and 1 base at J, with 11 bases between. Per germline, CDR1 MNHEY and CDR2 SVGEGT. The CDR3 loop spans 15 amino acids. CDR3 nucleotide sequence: TGTGCCAGCAGTACGTGGACGGAAACTAATGAAAAACTGTTTTTT. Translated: CASSTWTETNEKLFF.

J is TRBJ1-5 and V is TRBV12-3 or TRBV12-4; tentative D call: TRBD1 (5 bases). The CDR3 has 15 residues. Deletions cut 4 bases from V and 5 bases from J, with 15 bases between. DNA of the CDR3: TGTGCCAGCAGTTCCTCCCAGGGTCAGGATCAGCCCCAGCATTTT. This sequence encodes CASSSSQGQDQPQHF.

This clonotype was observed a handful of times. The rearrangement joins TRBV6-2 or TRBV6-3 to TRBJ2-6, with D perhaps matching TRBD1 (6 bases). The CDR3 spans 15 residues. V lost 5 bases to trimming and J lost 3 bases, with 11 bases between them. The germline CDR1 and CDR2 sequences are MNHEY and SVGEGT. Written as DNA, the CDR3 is TGTGCCAGCAGTGAACAGGGCGGTGGGGCCAACGTCCTGACTTTC. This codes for CASSEQGGGANVLTF.

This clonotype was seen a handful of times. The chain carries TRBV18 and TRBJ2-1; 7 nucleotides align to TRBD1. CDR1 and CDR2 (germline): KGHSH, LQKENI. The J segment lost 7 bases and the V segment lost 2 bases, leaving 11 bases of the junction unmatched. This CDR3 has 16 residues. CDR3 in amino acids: CASSPRGTASLNEQFF. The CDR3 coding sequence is TGTGCCAGCTCACCAAGGGGGACAGCATCCCTTAATGAGCAGTTCTTC.

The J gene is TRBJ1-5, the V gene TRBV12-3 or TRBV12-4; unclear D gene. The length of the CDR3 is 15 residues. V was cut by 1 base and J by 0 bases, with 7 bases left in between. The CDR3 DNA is TGTGCCAGCAGTTTAGTGGCATTTAGCAATCAGCCCCAGCATTTT. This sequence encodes CASSLVAFSNQPQHF.

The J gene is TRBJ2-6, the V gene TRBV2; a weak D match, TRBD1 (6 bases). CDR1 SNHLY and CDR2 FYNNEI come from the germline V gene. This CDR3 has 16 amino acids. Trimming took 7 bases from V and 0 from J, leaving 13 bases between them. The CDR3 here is CASTRGIYSGANVLTF. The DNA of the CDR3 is TGTGCCAGCACTAGGGGGATTTACTCTGGGGCCAACGTCCTGACTTTC.

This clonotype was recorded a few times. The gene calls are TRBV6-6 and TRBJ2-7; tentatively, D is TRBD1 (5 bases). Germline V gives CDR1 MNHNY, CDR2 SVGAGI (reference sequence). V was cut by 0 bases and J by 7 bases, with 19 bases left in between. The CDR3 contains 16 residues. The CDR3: CASSYSAGKSYVEQYF. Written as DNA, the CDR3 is TGTGCCAGCAGTTACTCTGCAGGGAAATCCTACGTGGAGCAGTACTTC.

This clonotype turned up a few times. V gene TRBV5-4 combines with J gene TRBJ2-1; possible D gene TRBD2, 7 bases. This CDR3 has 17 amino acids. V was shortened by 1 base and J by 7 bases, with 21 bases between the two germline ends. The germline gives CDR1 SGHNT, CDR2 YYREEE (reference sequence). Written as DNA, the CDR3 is TGTGCCAGCAGCTTGCGCGGGGGCAGGGGTAGTCTGAATGAGCAGTTCTTC. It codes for CASSLRGGRGSLNEQFF.

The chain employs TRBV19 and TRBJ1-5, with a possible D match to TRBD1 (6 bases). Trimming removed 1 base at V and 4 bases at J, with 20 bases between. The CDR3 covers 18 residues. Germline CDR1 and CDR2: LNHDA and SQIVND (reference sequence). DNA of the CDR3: TGTGCCAGTAGTATAGGGTACCCGGGACACCCGTCAAATCAGCCCCAGCATTTT. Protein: CASSIGYPGHPSNQPQHF.